A selection of T cell receptor beta chains follows, all from one sample in a study of T-cell memory formation after mild COVID-19. TCRdb redid the calling of the 5' RACE reads with MiXCR, one entry per CDR3 protein. The sample lists about 410,000 distinct CDR3 sequences; about 22% were seen once. The sequenced material came from PBMCs or a T cell subset sorted from them (not recorded which). All receptors derive from an adult woman who had mild COVID-19 (a few samples of this study predate the infection). Cell type and time point are not known. Each CDR3 is given with its conserved first and last residue. The D gene is left open where the match is weak. Clone size is stated in some rows and not others, as once, few, many or a class when expanded.

length	V	D	J	size	DNA	CDR3
17	TRBV9	TRBD2	TRBJ2-2	.	TGTGCCAGCAGCGCAAACTTAGGGACTAGTCAGGGCGGGGAGCTGTTTTTT	CASSANLGTSQGGELFF
15	TRBV5-6	.	TRBJ2-6	few	TGTGCCAGCAGCTTGCGGCTCTCTGGGGCCAACGTCCTGACTTTC	CASSLRLSGANVLTF
13	TRBV14	.	TRBJ2-5	.	TGTGCCAGCAGCCAAAAAATTGGGGAGACCCAGTACTTC	CASSQKIGETQYF
16	TRBV5-1	TRBD1	TRBJ2-7	few	TGCGCCAGCAGCTTGGGGGGACAGGGGGCTTTCTACGAGCAGTACTTC	CASSLGGQGAFYEQYF
12	TRBV6-5	.	TRBJ1-1	once	TGTGCCAGCAGCAAGCCGGGGGGGGAAGCTTTCTTT	CASSKPGGEAFF
15	TRBV11-3	TRBD2	TRBJ2-1	.	TGTGCCAGCAGCTCCTTAGCGGGAGAAGACAATGAGCAGTTCTTC	CASSSLAGEDNEQFF
16	TRBV6-5	TRBD2	TRBJ2-3	few	TGTGCCAGCAGTTACTCGGCGGGAGTGAGCACAGATACGCAGTATTTT	CASSYSAGVSTDTQYF
16	TRBV9	TRBD1	TRBJ1-2	.	TGTGCCAGCAGCCCCGAGCGGGACAGAAGATCCTATGGCTACACCTTC	CASSPERDRRSYGYTF
15	TRBV11-2	.	TRBJ2-3	many	TGTGCCAGCAGCTTAGATAACCCCCCGGCCGATACGCAGTATTTT	CASSLDNPPADTQYF
13	TRBV7-2	.	TRBJ1-2	.	TGTGCCAGCAGCCCCGTCAGGGATCATGGCTACACCTTC	CASSPVRDHGYTF
16	TRBV12-3/TRBV12-4	.	TRBJ2-1	many	TGTGCCAGCAGTTTTTGGGGAGGGGGAGCCGGCAATGAGCAGTTCTTC	CASSFWGGGAGNEQFF
13	TRBV9	.	TRBJ1-2	.	TGTGCCAGCAGCACCCCGGACAGCTATGGCTACACCTTC	CASSTPDSYGYTF
17	TRBV9	TRBD1	TRBJ2-3	once	TGTGCCAGCAGCGTAGGAGGGGGCCATCCTAGCACAGATACGCAGTATTTT	CASSVGGGHPSTDTQYF
15	TRBV12-3/TRBV12-4	TRBD1	TRBJ2-2	.	TGTGCCAGCAGCTTCAGGGGGATGAACACCGGGGAGCTGTTTTTT	CASSFRGMNTGELFF
13	TRBV9	.	TRBJ2-1	few	TGTGCCAGCAGCAGGGGGGCCTACAATGAGCAGTTCTTC	CASSRGAYNEQFF
12	TRBV5-4	.	TRBJ1-1	.	TGTGCCAGCACGACAGGAGACACTGAAGCTTTCTTT	CASTTGDTEAFF
15	TRBV5-4	TRBD1	TRBJ2-2	.	TGTGCCAGCAGTGCCGGGACAGGGAGCACCGGGGAGCTGTTTTTT	CASSAGTGSTGELFF
15	TRBV10-3	TRBD2	TRBJ2-7	few	TGTGCCATCAGTGACGGCCTAGCGGGGGCCTACGAGCAGTACTTC	CAISDGLAGAYEQYF
20	TRBV3-1	TRBD2	TRBJ2-1	many	TGTGCCAGCAGCCGATTGACAACTGGCGCAACTAGCGGAGCTTACAATGAGCAGTTCTTC	CASSRLTTGATSGAYNEQFF
13	TRBV12-3/TRBV12-4	.	TRBJ2-3	.	TGTGCCAGCAGACCCGACAGGACAGATACGCAGTATTTT	CASRPDRTDTQYF
13	TRBV13	.	TRBJ2-7	.	TGTGCCAGCAGCCGGACCTTGGCCTACGAGCAGTACTTC	CASSRTLAYEQYF
14	TRBV20-1	.	TRBJ2-3	.	TGCAGTGCTATATCAGGGTCGTACACAGATACGCAGTATTTT	CSAISGSYTDTQYF
14	TRBV7-3	.	TRBJ2-4	.	TGTGCCAGCAGTTCGGAGGGGACCAAAAACATTCAGTACTTC	CASSSEGTKNIQYF
13	TRBV4-1	.	TRBJ2-3	few	TGCGCCAGCGGGGTGGGGGGACCAGATACGCAGTATTTT	CASGVGGPDTQYF
13	TRBV5-1	.	TRBJ1-1	few	TGCGCCAGCAGCTTGGGTCCGGGGACTGAAGCTTTCTTT	CASSLGPGTEAFF
15	TRBV7-2	TRBD1	TRBJ1-1	few	TGTGCCAGCAGCGCCCGACAGGGCCAGAACACTGAAGCTTTCTTT	CASSARQGQNTEAFF
14	TRBV4-1	.	TRBJ1-2	few	TGCGCCAGCAGCCAAGAAGCCAGGGTGCATGGCTACACCTTC	CASSQEARVHGYTF
15	TRBV5-5	.	TRBJ2-7	few	TGTGCCAGCAGCCCGAAATTATACCTCCCCTACGAGCAGTACTTC	CASSPKLYLPYEQYF
14	TRBV2	.	TRBJ1-2	.	TGTGCCAGCAGTGAAGTAAGGCCTAACTATGGCTACACCTTC	CASSEVRPNYGYTF
15	TRBV6-6	.	TRBJ2-7	.	TGTGCCAGCAGTTACTCGCAGGGATGGTACGGGGAGCAGTACTTC	CASSYSQGWYGEQYF
15	TRBV9	TRBD1	TRBJ1-1	once	TGTGCCAGCAGCGTAGGACAGGGATGGGGCACTGAAGCTTTCTTT	CASSVGQGWGTEAFF
13	TRBV30	.	TRBJ2-7	few	TGTGCCTGGACGAAAGAGTGGACCGACGAGCAGTACTTC	CAWTKEWTDEQYF
15	TRBV6-5	TRBD1	TRBJ2-1	.	TGTGCCAGCAGTCACAGGGGGCAAGGGGGCAATGAGCAGTTCTTC	CASSHRGQGGNEQFF
13	TRBV29-1	.	TRBJ2-3	.	TGCAGCGTCTGGACAGTGGGAACAGATACGCAGTATTTT	CSVWTVGTDTQYF
14	TRBV6-5	.	TRBJ2-6	few	TGTGCCAGCAGTTATCTCGGGCTGACCAACATCCTGACTTTC	CASSYLGLTNILTF
16	TRBV11-2	TRBD1	TRBJ2-7	.	TGTGCCAGCAGCCGGACGGGACAGCTCAGCTCCTACGAGCAGTACTTC	CASSRTGQLSSYEQYF
12	TRBV20-1	.	TRBJ2-7	few	TGCAGTGCTAGAGACAGCACCTACGAGCAGTACTTC	CSARDSTYEQYF
14	TRBV7-9	.	TRBJ1-3	.	TGTGCCAGCAGCTTCGAGATCTCTGGAAACACCATATATTTT	CASSFEISGNTIYF
13	TRBV24-1	.	TRBJ1-1	.	TGTGCCACCAGTGACCCCCAGGCTTTTGAAGCTTTCTTT	CATSDPQAFEAFF
14	TRBV21-1	.	TRBJ1-2	.	TGTGCCAGCAGCAAAGGACAGGGGGCGGATGGCTACACCTTC	CASSKGQGADGYTF
13	TRBV5-1	TRBD1	TRBJ2-7	.	TGCGCCAGCAGCTCGGACAGGGGAGACGAGCAGTACTTC	CASSSDRGDEQYF
15	TRBV20-1	.	TRBJ1-2	.	TGCAGTGCTAGAGATCTCGAGGGACTGGACTATGGCTACACCTTC	CSARDLEGLDYGYTF
14	TRBV5-1	.	TRBJ2-1	few	TGCGCCAGCAGCTCCCAGGACCATTACAATGAGCAGTTCTTC	CASSSQDHYNEQFF
15	TRBV20-1	.	TRBJ1-5	few	TGCAGTGCTCCGCCGGGGCAGGGTAGCAATCAGCCCCAGCATTTT	CSAPPGQGSNQPQHF
16	TRBV20-1	TRBD2	TRBJ2-7	.	TGCAGTGCTGCCCCCCGACTAGCGGGAGGGCCCTACGAGCAGTACTTC	CSAAPRLAGGPYEQYF
16	TRBV12-3/TRBV12-4	.	TRBJ2-3	.	TGTGCCAGCAGCGAAGGGGGGGGCAGCGGCACAGATACGCAGTATTTT	CASSEGGGSGTDTQYF
14	TRBV7-3	.	TRBJ2-1	.	TGTGCCAGCAGCTTTGGGGGAGACTACAATGAGCAGTTCTTC	CASSFGGDYNEQFF
14	TRBV29-1	TRBD2	TRBJ2-3	few	TGCAGCGTTGATGGGCCAGCGGGGGGGAGTACGCAGTATTTT	CSVDGPAGGSTQYF
12	TRBV15	.	TRBJ1-5	.	TGTGCCACCAGCCCTAGCAATCAGCCCCAGCATTTT	CATSPSNQPQHF
14	TRBV29-1	TRBD1	TRBJ2-2	.	TGCAGCGTCCAGACAGGGCGAAACACCGGGGAGCTGTTTTTT	CSVQTGRNTGELFF
15	TRBV11-2	.	TRBJ2-1	.	TGTGCCAGCAGCCCACAAATAAGGGGTATCAATGAGCAGTTCTTC	CASSPQIRGINEQFF
14	TRBV7-8	.	TRBJ2-5	.	TGTGCCAGCAGCTCCCCCAGCGAACAAGAGACCCAGTACTTC	CASSSPSEQETQYF
10	TRBV30	.	TRBJ2-1	few	TGTGCCTGGAGTTCCAATGAGCAGTTCTTC	CAWSSNEQFF
14	TRBV5-8	.	TRBJ1-2	.	TGTGCCAGCAGCTTGGTTTCAGAGGCTTATGGCTACACCTTC	CASSLVSEAYGYTF
14	TRBV6-2/TRBV6-3	.	TRBJ1-1	.	TGTGCCAGCAGGGACAGTACCTTGAACACTGAAGCTTTCTTT	CASRDSTLNTEAFF